The next 21 T cell receptor beta chains were all read from a single sample in a study of cytomegalovirus exposure and HLA in healthy donors. The primer mix had 60 Vbeta and 13 Jbeta primers. Profiled with immunoSEQ multiplex PCR; TCRdb holds only in-frame clones, not every one. The sample has 180,000 or so clones; approximately 71% are singletons. The sequenced sample was PBMCs. All receptors derive from a woman in her forties in good health and CMV-seropositive.

V usage is TRBV11-1 and J usage is TRBJ1-1; weak D call: TRBD1 (6 bases). V lost 0 bases, J lost 10 bases, and 15 bases lay in between. Per the germline V gene, CDR1 is SGHAT and CDR2 is FQDESV (reference sequence). This CDR3 has 14 amino acids. The CDR3 reads CASSLALSGGPAFF. Written as DNA, the CDR3 is TGTGCCAGCAGCTTAGCGCTATCGGGGGGCCCAGCTTTCTTT. The variable domain in full, with the rest retrieved from reference TRBV11-1 and TRBJ1-1, is EAEVAQSPRYKITEKSQAVAFWCDPISGHATLYWYRQILGQGPELLVQFQDESVVDDSQLPKDRFSAERLKGVDSTLKIQPAELGDSAMYLCASSLALSGGPAFFGQGTRLTVV.

The V call is TRBV5-8, the J call TRBJ2-3; tentatively, D is TRBD2 (6 bases). Trimming took off 0 bases at V and 2 bases at J, with 16 bases between the two ends. The CDR3 length is 17 residues. Germline-derived CDR1 and CDR2 are SGHTS and YDEGEE. CDR3 amino acids: CASSLAPPSAYTDTQYF. Written as DNA, the CDR3 is TGTGCCAGCAGCTTGGCCCCCCCTAGCGCTTACACAGATACGCAGTATTTT.

The V and J genes are TRBV27 and TRBJ2-3; maybe TRBD2 (5 bases). This CDR3 has 14 residues. Germline lookup yields CDR1 MNHEY and CDR2 SMNVEV (reference sequence). The V and J ends lost 4 bases and 6 bases respectively, with 14 bases between them. The DNA of the CDR3 is TGTGCCAGCAGTTGGACTGGGTGGTGGGATACGCAGTATTTT. Its protein is CASSWTGWWDTQYF.

V gene TRBV5-8 combines with J gene TRBJ1-5, with D maybe TRBD1 (6 bases). The germline V gene encodes CDR1 SGHTS and CDR2 YDEGEE. The CDR3 loop spans 15 amino acids. V lost 0 bases and J 6 bases, leaving 13 bases between the germline ends. The CDR3 spells CASSLASGVPQPQHF. CDR3 sequence (DNA): TGTGCCAGCAGCTTGGCCTCAGGGGTGCCTCAGCCCCAGCATTTT.

The chain is built from TRBV27 and TRBJ2-3; tentatively, D is TRBD2 (6 bases). Trimming shortened V by 4 bases and J by 4 bases, and 24 bases separated the two germline ends. Germline V gives CDR1 MNHEY, CDR2 SMNVEV (reference sequence). This CDR3 spans 18 amino acids. CDR3: CASSSSQTGGGFADTQYF. The CDR3 DNA is TGTGCCAGCAGTTCCTCCCAAACCGGGGGTGGATTTGCAGATACGCAGTATTTT.

The genes are TRBV28 and TRBJ1-6, with 8 bases that match TRBD1. The ends lost 4 bases at V and 5 bases at J; junction bases unmatched: 13. The germline V gene encodes CDR1 MDHEN and CDR2 SYDVKM. The CDR3 loop spans 18 amino acids. The CDR3 is CASSSGGSGTGHNSPLHF. For the CDR3, the DNA is TGTGCCAGCAGTTCCGGTGGATCCGGGACAGGCCATAATTCACCCCTCCACTTT.

The genes are TRBV19 and TRBJ2-7; D is uncertain. Per the germline V gene, CDR1 is LNHDA and CDR2 is SQIVND (reference sequence). V shed 5 bases and J shed 1 base, with 12 bases lying between them. The CDR3 contains 14 residues. DNA of the CDR3: TGTGCCAGTAGTCCCTCCCACGGGTCCTACGAGCAGTACTTC. Amino acids: CASSPSHGSYEQYF.

The chain carries TRBV5-4 and TRBJ2-6; D uncertain. V lost 2 bases and J lost 0, with 3 bases in between. CDR3 length: 14 residues. Germline assignment: CDR1 SGHNT and CDR2 YYREEE (reference sequence). CDR3: CASSFVSGANVLTF. The DNA of the CDR3 is TGTGCCAGCAGCTTCGTCTCTGGGGCCAACGTCCTGACTTTC.

This sequence joins TRBV15 and TRBJ2-1; 7 bases are shared with TRBD1. Germline CDR1 is LNHNV and CDR2 is YYDKDF (reference sequence). The length of the CDR3 is 15 residues. J was trimmed by 4 bases and V by 5 bases; bases with no gene match: 8. CDR3 in DNA: TGTGCCACCAGCGGCCGGACAGGTAGATACAATGAGCAGTTCTTC. It yields the protein CATSGRTGRYNEQFF.

The chain links TRBV29-1 to TRBJ2-1, with a tentative D call TRBD1 (6 bases). This CDR3 is built from 14 residues. Germline V lookup: CDR1 SQVTM, CDR2 ANQGSEA. V shed 3 bases and J shed 5 bases, with 14 bases lying between them. As DNA, the CDR3 is TGCAGCGTTGATAGGTCAGGGGTCGACAATGAGCAGTTCTTC. Its protein product is CSVDRSGVDNEQFF.

The chain employs TRBV7-3 and TRBJ2-1; TRBD2 matches 13 bases. V shed 4 bases, J shed 10 bases, and the junction held 10 bases outside the gene matches. The CDR3 runs 16 residues. Germline-derived CDR1 and CDR2 are SGHTA and FQGTGA. DNA for the CDR3: TGTGCCAGCAGCTCCCTTGGGACTAGCGGGACAAAAGAGCAGTTCTTC. This sequence encodes CASSSLGTSGTKEQFF.

There are a few counts of this clone. At one end the junction does not follow the germline gene, possibly because of a read error. J is TRBJ2-5 and V is TRBV7-9, with 13 bases matching TRBD2. The DNA end lines up better with TRBJ2-7; the J call may be wrong. CDR3 length equals 16 residues. Germline V gene sequence: CDR1 SEHNR, CDR2 FQNEAQ (reference sequence). The DNA of the CDR3 is TGTTCCAGCACCACTAGCGGGAGGGCCGGGTCCTACGAGCAGTACTTC. Its protein is CSSTTSGRAGSYEQYF.

The chain employs TRBV6-4 and TRBJ2-5; a weak D match, TRBD2 (5 bases). This CDR3 region has 15 residues. Germline CDR1 and CDR2: MRHNA and SNTAGT. Trimming left V 11 bases short and J 6 bases short, with 25 bases between. The CDR3 reads CALLETLGGSKTQYF. As DNA, the CDR3 is TGTGCCTTGCTGGAGACTTTAGGAGGTTCGAAGACCCAGTACTTC.

CDR3 DNA sequence: TGTGCCAGCAGTTCCGCCGGTGGGGCAGGGAAGAACTATGGCTACACCTTC. It codes for CASSSAGGAGKNYGYTF. The chain is built from TRBV28 and TRBJ1-2, with a tentative D call TRBD1 (5 bases). The CDR3 has 17 residues. V was pared by 4 bases and J by 2 bases, with 20 bases between. CDR1 is MDHEN, CDR2 SYDVKM, per germline.

V usage is TRBV28 and J usage is TRBJ1-3; tentative D call: TRBD1 (5 bases). Germline V lookup: CDR1 MDHEN, CDR2 SYDVKM. This CDR3 spans 17 amino acids. With 8 bases removed from V and 0 bases from J, the gap between germline ends came to 20 bases. The CDR3 sequence: CASVNGRGPFSGNTIYF. CDR3 nucleotides: TGTGCCAGCGTTAATGGTAGGGGCCCCTTCTCTGGAAACACCATATATTTT.

J is TRBJ2-3 and V is TRBV28; 7 nucleotides line up with TRBD1. This CDR3 is built from 17 residues. Germline trimming cut 2 bases from V and 6 bases from J; bases unmatched to any gene: 14. Germline-derived CDR1 and CDR2 are MDHEN and SYDVKM. The CDR3 protein is CASSLPGQARLLDTQYF. Written as DNA, the CDR3 is TGTGCCAGCAGTTTACCCGGACAGGCGAGGCTGCTGGATACGCAGTATTTT.

This clone was picked up a small number of times. The V gene is TRBV10-1, the J gene TRBJ1-1; no firm D call. CDR3 length: 12 amino acids. The V end lost 4 bases, the J end lost 5 bases, and 8 bases lay between the germline ends. CDR1 and CDR2 (germline): WNHNN, SYGVQD (reference sequence). The CDR3 reads CASSGGGTEAFF. In DNA form, the CDR3 reads TGCGCCAGCAGTGGTGGCGGTACTGAAGCTTTCTTT.

The chain uses TRBV9 and TRBJ1-2; a weak D match, TRBD1 (5 bases). The CDR3 has 15 residues. Trimming took off 3 bases at V and 7 bases at J, with 19 bases between the two ends. Germline CDR1 and CDR2: SGDLS and YYNGEE. The CDR3 region is CASSETEQVSFGYTF. CDR3 sequence (DNA): TGTGCCAGCAGCGAGACCGAACAGGTATCGTTTGGCTACACCTTC.

The DNA of the CDR3 is TGTGCCAGCAGCCGCTCGACGATAGCGGGTTTACGAGGGGGGCCCTACAATGAGCAGTTCTTC. This translates into CASSRSTIAGLRGGPYNEQFF. This chain joins TRBV7-8 and TRBJ2-1; D is perhaps TRBD2 (7 bases). Looked up from germline, CDR1 is SGHVS and CDR2 is FQNEAQ. The V and J ends lost 5 bases and 2 bases respectively, with 31 bases between them. The CDR3 sequence is 21 residues long.

The rearrangement links TRBV9 to TRBJ2-1; TRBD2 matches 13 bases. CDR1 and CDR2 (germline): SGDLS, YYNGEE. The J segment lost 7 bases and the V segment lost 6 bases, leaving 7 bases of the junction unmatched. The CDR3 contains 15 residues. The CDR3 protein is CASTLGLAGVNEQFF. CDR3 nucleotides: TGTGCCAGCACCCTAGGACTAGCGGGAGTAAATGAGCAGTTCTTC.

This chain connects TRBV28 to TRBJ2-1; D not certain. The germline V gene encodes CDR1 MDHEN and CDR2 SYDVKM. V lost 2 bases and J 5 bases, leaving 10 bases between the germline ends. The CDR3 is 14 amino acids. The CDR3 spells CASSLPPTNNEQFF. CDR3 DNA sequence: TGTGCCAGCAGTTTACCCCCAACAAACAATGAGCAGTTCTTC.